This T cell receptor beta chain originates from a study of shared clonotypes between healthy human individuals. Turning to the study itself: Per donor, three plates held CD4 naive cells, three held CD4 memory, two held CD8 naive and one held CD8 memory.

The run depth of the assay was deep. The data were produced by immunoSEQ multiplex PCR, yet TCRdb's version contains in-frame clones alone and is incomplete. The sample consists of about 1.1 million clones, roughly 77% of them appearing once. V gave up 3 bases and J gave up 4 bases; unmatched junction bases: 1. This CDR3 region has 13 residues. The V gene's germline CDR1 is KGHSH and CDR2 LQKENI. Healthy and HIV-negative, the adult donors had no recent acute infections or vaccinations. The sequenced sample was memory CD4+ T cells from PBMCs. The subset: CD45RA-negative fraction. V gene TRBV18 combines with J gene TRBJ1-2, with 8 bases fitting TRBD1. This receptor was taken from a man aged 18-30 years in good health. Some clones in this sample may be carry-over from other donors' samples. CDR3 nucleotides: TGTGCCAGCTCACCGGGACAGGCCTATGGCTACACCTTC. This codes for CASSPGQAYGYTF.